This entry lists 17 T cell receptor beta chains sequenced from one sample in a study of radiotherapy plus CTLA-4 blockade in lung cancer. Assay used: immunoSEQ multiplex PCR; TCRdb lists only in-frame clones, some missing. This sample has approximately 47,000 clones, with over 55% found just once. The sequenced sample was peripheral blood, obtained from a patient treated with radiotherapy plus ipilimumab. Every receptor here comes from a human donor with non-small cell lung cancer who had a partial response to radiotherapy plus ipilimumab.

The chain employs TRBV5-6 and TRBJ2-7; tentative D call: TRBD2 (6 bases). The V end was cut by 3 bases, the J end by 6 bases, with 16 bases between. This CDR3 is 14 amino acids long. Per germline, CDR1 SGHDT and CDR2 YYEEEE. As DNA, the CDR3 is TGTGCCAGCAGCTCCACGGGACTTTCAGGCGAGCAGTACTTC. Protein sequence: CASSSTGLSGEQYF.

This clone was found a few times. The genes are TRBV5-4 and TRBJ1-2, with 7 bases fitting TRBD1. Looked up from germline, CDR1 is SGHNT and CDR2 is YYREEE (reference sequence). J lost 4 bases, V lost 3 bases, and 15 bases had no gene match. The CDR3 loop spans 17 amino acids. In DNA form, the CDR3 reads TGTGCCAGCAGCTCCCTCGACCAGGGGGTCCGCGGCTATGGCTACACCTTC. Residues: CASSSLDQGVRGYGYTF.

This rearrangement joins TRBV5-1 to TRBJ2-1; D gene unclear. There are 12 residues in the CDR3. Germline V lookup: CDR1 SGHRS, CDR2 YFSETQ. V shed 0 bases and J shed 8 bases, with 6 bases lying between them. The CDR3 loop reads CASSLAVDEQFF. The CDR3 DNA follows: TGCGCCAGCAGCTTGGCCGTCGATGAGCAGTTCTTC.

The CDR3 DNA follows: TGTGCCAGCAGCCGCGACAGGGCAACTAATGAAAAACTGTTTTTT. It translates to CASSRDRATNEKLFF. The chain couples TRBV27 to TRBJ1-4, with 7 bases matching TRBD1. Looked up from germline, CDR1 is MNHEY and CDR2 is SMNVEV (reference sequence). The CDR3 totals 15 residues. The V gene end was trimmed by 6 bases and the J gene end by 0 bases; junction bases not matched to a gene: 4.

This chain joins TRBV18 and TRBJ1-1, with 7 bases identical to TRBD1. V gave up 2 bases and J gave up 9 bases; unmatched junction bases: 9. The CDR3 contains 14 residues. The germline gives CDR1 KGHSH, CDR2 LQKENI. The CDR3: CASSPVVRQGQAFF. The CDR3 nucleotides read TGTGCCAGCTCACCAGTGGTTCGACAGGGTCAAGCTTTCTTT. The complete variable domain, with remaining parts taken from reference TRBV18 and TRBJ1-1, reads NAGVMQNPRHLVRRRGQEARLRCSPMKGHSHVYWYRQLPEEGLKFMVYLQKENIIDESGMPKERFSAEFPKEGPSILRIQQVVRGDSAAYFCASSPVVRQGQAFFGQGTRLTVV.

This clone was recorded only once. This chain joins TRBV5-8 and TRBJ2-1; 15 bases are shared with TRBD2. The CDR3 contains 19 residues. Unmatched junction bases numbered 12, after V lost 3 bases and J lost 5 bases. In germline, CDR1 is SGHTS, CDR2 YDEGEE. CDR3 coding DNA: TGTGCCAGCAGCTCGACGGGACTAGCGGGGGGACTATACCACAATGAGCAGTTCTTC. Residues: CASSSTGLAGGLYHNEQFF. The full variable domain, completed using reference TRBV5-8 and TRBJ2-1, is EAGVTQSPTHLIKTRGQQATLRCSPISGHTSVYWYQQALGLGLQFLLWYDEGEERNRGNFPPRFSGRQFPNYSSELNVNALELEDSALYLCASSSTGLAGGLYHNEQFFGPGTRLTVL.

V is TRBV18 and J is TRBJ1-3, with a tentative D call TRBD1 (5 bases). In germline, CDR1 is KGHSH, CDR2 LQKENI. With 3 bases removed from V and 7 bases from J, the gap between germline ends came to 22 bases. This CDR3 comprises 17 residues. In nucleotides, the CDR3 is TGTGCCAGCTCACCGGGCCCATCATGGTCAGGGAGGAACACCATATATTTT. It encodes CASSPGPSWSGRNTIYF.

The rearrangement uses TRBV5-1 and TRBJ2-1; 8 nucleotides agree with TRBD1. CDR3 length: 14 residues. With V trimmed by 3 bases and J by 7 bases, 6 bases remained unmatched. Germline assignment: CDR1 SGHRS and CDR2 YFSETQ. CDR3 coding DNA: TGCGCCAGCAGCTCCGGACAGGGAGGAAATGAGCAGTTCTTC. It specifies CASSSGQGGNEQFF.

The CDR3 here is CASSLDRRSEETQYF. In DNA, the CDR3 is TGTGCCAGCAGCTTAGACCGAAGATCGGAAGAGACCCAGTACTTC. The chain employs TRBV7-6 and TRBJ2-5; unclear D gene. V lost 1 base, J lost 3 bases, and 12 bases lay in between. Germline CDR1 and CDR2: SGHVS and FNYEAQ. The CDR3 extends over 15 amino acids. The variable domain in full, completed from reference TRBV7-6 and TRBJ2-5, reads GAGVSQSPRYKVTKRGQDVALRCDPISGHVSLYWYRQALGQGPEFLTYFNYEAQQDKSGLPNDRFSAERPEGSISTLTIQRTEQRDSAMYRCASSLDRRSEETQYFGPGTRLLVL.

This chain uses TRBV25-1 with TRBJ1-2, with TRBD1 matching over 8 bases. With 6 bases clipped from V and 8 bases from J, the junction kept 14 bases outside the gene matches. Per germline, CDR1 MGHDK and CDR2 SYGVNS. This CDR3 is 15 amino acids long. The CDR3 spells CASSETGQGMQGYTF. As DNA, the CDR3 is TGTGCCAGCAGCGAAACAGGACAGGGTATGCAAGGCTACACCTTC.

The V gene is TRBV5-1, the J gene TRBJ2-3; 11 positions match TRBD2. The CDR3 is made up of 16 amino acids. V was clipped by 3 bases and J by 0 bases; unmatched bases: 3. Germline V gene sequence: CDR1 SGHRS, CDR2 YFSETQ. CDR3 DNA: TGCGCCAGCAGCTCGGGACTAGCGGATAGCACAGATACGCAGTATTTT. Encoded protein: CASSSGLADSTDTQYF. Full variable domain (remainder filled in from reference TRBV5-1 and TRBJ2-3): KAGVTQTPRYLIKTRGQQVTLSCSPISGHRSVSWYQQTPGQGLQFLFEYFSETQRNKGNFPGRFSGRQFSNSRSEMNVSTLELGDSALYLCASSSGLADSTDTQYFGPGTRLTVL.

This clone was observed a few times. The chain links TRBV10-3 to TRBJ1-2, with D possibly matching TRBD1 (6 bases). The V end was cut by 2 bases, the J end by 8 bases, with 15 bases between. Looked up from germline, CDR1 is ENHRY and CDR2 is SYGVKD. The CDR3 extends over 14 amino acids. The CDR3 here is CAISESGGGGGYTF. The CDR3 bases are TGTGCCATCAGTGAGAGCGGGGGCGGTGGAGGCTACACCTTC.

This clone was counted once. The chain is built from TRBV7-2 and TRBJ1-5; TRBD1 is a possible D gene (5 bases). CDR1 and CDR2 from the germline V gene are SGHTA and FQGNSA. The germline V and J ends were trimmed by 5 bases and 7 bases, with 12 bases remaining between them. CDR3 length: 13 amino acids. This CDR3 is CASSHDGGQPQHF. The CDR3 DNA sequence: TGTGCCAGCAGCCACGATGGGGGGCAGCCCCAGCATTTT.

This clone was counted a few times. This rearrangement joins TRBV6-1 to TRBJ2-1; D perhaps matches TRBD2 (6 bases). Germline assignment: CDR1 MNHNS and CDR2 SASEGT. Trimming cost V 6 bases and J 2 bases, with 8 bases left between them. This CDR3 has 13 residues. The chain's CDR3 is CASRERAYNEQFF. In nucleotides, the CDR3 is TGTGCCAGCAGGGAGCGGGCCTACAATGAGCAGTTCTTC.

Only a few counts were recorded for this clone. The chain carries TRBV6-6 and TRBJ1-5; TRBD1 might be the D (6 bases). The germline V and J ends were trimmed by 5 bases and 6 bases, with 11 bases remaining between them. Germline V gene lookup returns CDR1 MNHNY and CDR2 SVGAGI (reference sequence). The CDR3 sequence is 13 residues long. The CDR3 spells CASSESGVQPQHF. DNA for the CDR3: TGTGCCAGCAGTGAGTCAGGGGTTCAGCCCCAGCATTTT.

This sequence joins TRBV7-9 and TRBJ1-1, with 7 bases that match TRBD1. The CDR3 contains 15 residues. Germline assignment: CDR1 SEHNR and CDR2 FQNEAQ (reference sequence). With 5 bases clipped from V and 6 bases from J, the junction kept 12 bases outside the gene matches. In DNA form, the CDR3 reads TGTGCCAGCAGCCTACAGACAGGGAGAGGCGCTGAAGCTTTCTTT. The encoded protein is CASSLQTGRGAEAFF.

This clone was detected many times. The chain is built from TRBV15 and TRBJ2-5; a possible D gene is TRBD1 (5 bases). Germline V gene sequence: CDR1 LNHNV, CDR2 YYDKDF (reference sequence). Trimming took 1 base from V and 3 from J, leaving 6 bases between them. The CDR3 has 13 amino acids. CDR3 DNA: TGTGCCACCAGCAGAGCACAGGAAGAGACCCAGTACTTC. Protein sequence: CATSRAQEETQYF.